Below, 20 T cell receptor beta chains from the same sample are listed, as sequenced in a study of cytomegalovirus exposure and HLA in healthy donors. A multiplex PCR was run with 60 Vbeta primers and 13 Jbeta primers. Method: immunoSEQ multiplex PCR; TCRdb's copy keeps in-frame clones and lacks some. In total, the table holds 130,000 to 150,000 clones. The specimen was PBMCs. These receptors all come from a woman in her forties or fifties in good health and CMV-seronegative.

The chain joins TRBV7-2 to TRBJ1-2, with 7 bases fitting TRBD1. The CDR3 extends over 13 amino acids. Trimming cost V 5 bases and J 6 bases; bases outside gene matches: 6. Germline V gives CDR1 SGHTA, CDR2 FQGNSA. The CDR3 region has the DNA TGTGCCAGCAGCCTGGGACAGCGCGATGGCTACACCTTC. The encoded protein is CASSLGQRDGYTF.

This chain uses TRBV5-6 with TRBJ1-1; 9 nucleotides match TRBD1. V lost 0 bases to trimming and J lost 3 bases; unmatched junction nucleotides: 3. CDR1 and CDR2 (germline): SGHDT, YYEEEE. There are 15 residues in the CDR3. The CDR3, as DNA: TGTGCCAGCAGCTTGGTGGGACAGGGAGACACTGAAGCTTTCTTT. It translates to CASSLVGQGDTEAFF.

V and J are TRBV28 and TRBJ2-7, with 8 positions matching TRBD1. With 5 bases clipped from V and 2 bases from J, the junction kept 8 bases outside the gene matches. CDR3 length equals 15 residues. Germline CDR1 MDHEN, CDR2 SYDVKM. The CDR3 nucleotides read TGTGCCAGCAGTCTACTGGGACAGGAACCCTACGAGCAGTACTTC. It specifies CASSLLGQEPYEQYF.

The CDR3 coding sequence is TGTGCCAGCAGCTTAACGAGGCATTCCCAAGAGACCCAGTACTTC. This translates into CASSLTRHSQETQYF. The J gene is TRBJ2-5, the V gene TRBV7-3; D gene ambiguous. This CDR3 contains 15 residues. V gave up 0 bases and J gave up 1 base, with 9 bases separating them. The germline V gene encodes CDR1 SGHTA and CDR2 FQGTGA. Full variable domain (outside the CDR3, taken from reference TRBV7-3 and TRBJ2-5): GAGVSQTPSNKVTEKGKYVELRCDPISGHTALYWYRQSLGQGPEFLIYFQGTGAADDSGLPNDRFFAVRPEGSVSTLKIQRTERGDSAVYLCASSLTRHSQETQYFGPGTRLLVL.

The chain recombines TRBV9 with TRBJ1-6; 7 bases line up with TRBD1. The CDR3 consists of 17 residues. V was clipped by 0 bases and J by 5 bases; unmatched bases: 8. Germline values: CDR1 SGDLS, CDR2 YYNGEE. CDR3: CASSVAGGYGNNSPLHF. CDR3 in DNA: TGTGCCAGCAGCGTAGCAGGGGGATATGGTAATAATTCACCCCTCCACTTT.

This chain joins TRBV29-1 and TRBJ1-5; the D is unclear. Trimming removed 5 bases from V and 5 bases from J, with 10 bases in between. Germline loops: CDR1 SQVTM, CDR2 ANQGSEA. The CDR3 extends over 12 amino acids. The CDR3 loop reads CSVLIGDQPQHF. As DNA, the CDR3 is TGCAGCGTTCTTATCGGGGATCAGCCCCAGCATTTT.

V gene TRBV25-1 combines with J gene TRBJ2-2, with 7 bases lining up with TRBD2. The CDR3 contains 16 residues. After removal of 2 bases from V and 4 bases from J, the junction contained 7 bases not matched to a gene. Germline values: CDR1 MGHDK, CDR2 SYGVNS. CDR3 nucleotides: TGTGCCAGCAGTGAACTGGGGGGGAGCGGCACCGGGGAGCTGTTTTTT. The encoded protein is CASSELGGSGTGELFF.

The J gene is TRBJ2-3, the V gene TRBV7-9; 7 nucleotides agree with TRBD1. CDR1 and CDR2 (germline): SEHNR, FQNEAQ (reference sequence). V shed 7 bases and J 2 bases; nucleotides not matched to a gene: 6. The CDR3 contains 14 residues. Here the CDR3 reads CASIWTGNTDTQYF. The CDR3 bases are TGTGCCAGCATTTGGACAGGCAACACAGATACGCAGTATTTT.

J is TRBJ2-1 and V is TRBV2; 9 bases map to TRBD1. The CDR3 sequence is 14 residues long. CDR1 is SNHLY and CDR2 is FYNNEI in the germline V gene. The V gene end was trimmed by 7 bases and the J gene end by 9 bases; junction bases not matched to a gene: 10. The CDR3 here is CASNLGQGLGEQFF. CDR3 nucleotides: TGTGCCAGCAACCTGGGACAGGGTTTAGGTGAGCAGTTCTTC. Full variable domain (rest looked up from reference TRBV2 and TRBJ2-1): EPEVTQTPSHQVTQMGQEVILRCVPISNHLYFYWYRQILGQKVEFLVSFYNNEISEKSEIFDDQFSVERPDGSNFTLKIRSTKLEDSAMYFCASNLGQGLGEQFFGPGTRLTVL.

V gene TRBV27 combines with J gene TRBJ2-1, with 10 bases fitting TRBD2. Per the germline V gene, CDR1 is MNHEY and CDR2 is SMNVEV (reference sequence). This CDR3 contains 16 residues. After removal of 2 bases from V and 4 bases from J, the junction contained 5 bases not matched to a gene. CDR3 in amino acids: CASSLAVLAGYNEQFF. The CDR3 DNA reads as TGTGCCAGCAGTTTAGCGGTACTAGCGGGATACAATGAGCAGTTCTTC.

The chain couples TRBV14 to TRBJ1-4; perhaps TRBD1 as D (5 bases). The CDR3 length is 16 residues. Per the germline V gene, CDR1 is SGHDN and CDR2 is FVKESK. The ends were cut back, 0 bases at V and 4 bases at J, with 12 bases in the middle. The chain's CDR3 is CASSQERQGLNEKLFF. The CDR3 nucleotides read TGTGCCAGCAGCCAAGAAAGGCAGGGCCTTAATGAAAAACTGTTTTTT.

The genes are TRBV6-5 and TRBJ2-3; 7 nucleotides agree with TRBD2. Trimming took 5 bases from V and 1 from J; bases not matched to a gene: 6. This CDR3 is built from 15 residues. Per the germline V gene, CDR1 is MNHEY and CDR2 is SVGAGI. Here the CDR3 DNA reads TGTGCCAGCAGTCCTACGGGAGGCCGCACAGATACGCAGTATTTT. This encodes CASSPTGGRTDTQYF.

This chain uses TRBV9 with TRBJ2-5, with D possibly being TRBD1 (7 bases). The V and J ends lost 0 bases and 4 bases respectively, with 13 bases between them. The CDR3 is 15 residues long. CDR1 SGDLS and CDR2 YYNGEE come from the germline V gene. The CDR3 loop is CASSVGQGGIETQYF. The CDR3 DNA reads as TGTGCCAGCAGCGTAGGGCAGGGGGGCATAGAGACCCAGTACTTC.

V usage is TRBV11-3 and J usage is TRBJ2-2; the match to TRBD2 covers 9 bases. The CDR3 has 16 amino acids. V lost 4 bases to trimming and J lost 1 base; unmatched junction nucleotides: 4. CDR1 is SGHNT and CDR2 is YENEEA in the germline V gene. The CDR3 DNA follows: TGTGCCAGCAGCTCTCGGACTAGCGTGAACACCGGGGAGCTGTTTTTT. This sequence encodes CASSSRTSVNTGELFF.

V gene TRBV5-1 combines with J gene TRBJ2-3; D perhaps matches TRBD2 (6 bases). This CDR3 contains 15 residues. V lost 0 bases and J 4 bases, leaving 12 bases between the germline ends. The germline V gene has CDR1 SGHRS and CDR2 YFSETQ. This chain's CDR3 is CASSLGAGGSDTQYF. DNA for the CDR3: TGCGCCAGCAGCTTGGGGGCCGGGGGATCAGATACGCAGTATTTT.

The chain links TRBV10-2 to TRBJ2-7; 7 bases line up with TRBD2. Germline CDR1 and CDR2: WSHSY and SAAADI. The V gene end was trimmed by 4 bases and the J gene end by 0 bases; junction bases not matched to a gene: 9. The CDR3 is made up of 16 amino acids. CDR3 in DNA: TGCGCCAGCAGTGTATCGCGGGAGATACCCTCCTACGAGCAGTACTTC. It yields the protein CASSVSREIPSYEQYF.

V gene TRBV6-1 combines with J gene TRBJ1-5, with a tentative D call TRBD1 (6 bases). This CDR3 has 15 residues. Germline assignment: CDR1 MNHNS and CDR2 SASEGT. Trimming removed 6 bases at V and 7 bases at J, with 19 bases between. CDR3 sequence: CASRGRVGAGQPQHF. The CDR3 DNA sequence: TGTGCCAGCAGGGGTCGGGTGGGGGCAGGGCAGCCCCAGCATTTT.

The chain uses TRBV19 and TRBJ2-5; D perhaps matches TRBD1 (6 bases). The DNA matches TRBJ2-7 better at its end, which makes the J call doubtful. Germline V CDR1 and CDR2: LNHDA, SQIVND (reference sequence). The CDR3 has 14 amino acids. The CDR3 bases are TGTGCCAGTAGTGCGACAGGCGCTACCTACGAGCAGTACTTC. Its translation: CASSATGATYEQYF.

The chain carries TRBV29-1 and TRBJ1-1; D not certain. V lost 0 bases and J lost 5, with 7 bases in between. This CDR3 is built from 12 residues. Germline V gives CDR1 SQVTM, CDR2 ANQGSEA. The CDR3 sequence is CSVEDSRTEAFF. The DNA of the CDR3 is TGCAGCGTTGAAGATAGCAGAACTGAAGCTTTCTTT.

CDR3 residues: CASSLERAGGDADTQYF. The CDR3 DNA reads TGTGCCAGCAGCTTAGAACGGGCGGGGGGGGACGCAGATACGCAGTATTTT. The chain combines TRBV7-8 with TRBJ2-3; 9 nucleotides align to TRBD2. Germline CDR1 SGHVS, CDR2 FQNEAQ. The CDR3 spans 17 residues. The V gene end was trimmed by 1 base and the J gene end by 4 bases; junction bases not matched to a gene: 9.